The clone carrying this T cell receptor beta chain has more than one count but fewer than ten. These data belong to a study of blood T cell repertoires in COVID-19. Germline CDR1 and CDR2: LNHNV and YYDKDF (reference sequence). Losses at the gene ends were 0 bases for V and 10 bases for J; bases not matched to a gene: 8. The CDR3 consists of 16 residues. Libraries were prepared by immunoSEQ multiplex PCR; TCRdb keeps only in-frame clonotypes and omits some of them. Found here are roughly 200,000 clones, about nine tenths of them singletons; the top ten hold about 2.6%. V usage is TRBV15 and J usage is TRBJ1-6, with 8 bases identical to TRBD1. This TCR came from a young woman who had recovered from COVID-19. The sequencing input was PBMCs or T cells enriched from blood (not recorded which). CDR3 protein: CATSRDRLTGGSPLHF. The CDR3 DNA reads as TGTGCCACCAGCAGAGATCGATTAACAGGGGGATCACCCCTCCACTTT.